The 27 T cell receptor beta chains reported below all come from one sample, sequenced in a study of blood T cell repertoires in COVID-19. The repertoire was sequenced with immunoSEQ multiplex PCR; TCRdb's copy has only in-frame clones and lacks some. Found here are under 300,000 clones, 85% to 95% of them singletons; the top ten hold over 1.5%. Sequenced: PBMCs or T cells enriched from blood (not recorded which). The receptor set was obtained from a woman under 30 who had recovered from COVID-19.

The CDR3 spells CASSGGTQSSWEQFF. CDR3 bases: TGTGCCAGCAGCGGAGGCACCCAATCCTCATGGGAGCAGTTCTTC. The chain has TRBV7-9 and TRBJ2-1, with a tentative D call TRBD2 (5 bases). CDR3 size: 15 residues. V lost 5 bases and J 10 bases, leaving 21 bases between the germline ends. Per germline, CDR1 SEHNR and CDR2 FQNEAQ (reference sequence).

In DNA form, the CDR3 reads TGTGCCAGCAGATTTACACAGGCAAATTCACCCCTCCACTTT. Protein sequence: CASRFTQANSPLHF. The chain couples TRBV27 to TRBJ1-6, with D tentatively TRBD1 (5 bases). Germline V gives CDR1 MNHEY, CDR2 SMNVEV (reference sequence). The CDR3 is 14 residues long. Between the trimmed V and J ends, which lost 6 bases and 7 bases, there was a span of 13 bases.

The CDR3 is CASTQGEIYTGELFF. CDR3 in DNA: TGTGCCAGCACCCAAGGAGAGATATACACCGGGGAGCTGTTTTTT. The chain recombines TRBV9 with TRBJ2-2; the D is unclear. The CDR3 runs 15 residues. V shed 6 bases and J shed 3 bases, with 15 bases lying between them. Per germline, CDR1 SGDLS and CDR2 YYNGEE. Drawing the rest from reference TRBV9 and TRBJ2-2, the complete variable domain is DSGVTQTPKHLITATGQRVTLRCSPRSGDLSVYWYQQSLDQGLQFLIQYYNGEERAKGNILERFSAQQFPDLHSELNLSSLELGDSALYFCASTQGEIYTGELFFGEGSRLTVL.

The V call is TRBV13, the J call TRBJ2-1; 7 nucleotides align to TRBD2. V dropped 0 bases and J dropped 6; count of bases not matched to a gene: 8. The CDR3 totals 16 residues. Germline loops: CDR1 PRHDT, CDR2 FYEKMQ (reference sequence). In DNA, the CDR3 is TGTGCCAGCAGCTTAGGCGGGCGGGAGAGGTCCAATGAGCAGTTCTTC. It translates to CASSLGGRERSNEQFF.

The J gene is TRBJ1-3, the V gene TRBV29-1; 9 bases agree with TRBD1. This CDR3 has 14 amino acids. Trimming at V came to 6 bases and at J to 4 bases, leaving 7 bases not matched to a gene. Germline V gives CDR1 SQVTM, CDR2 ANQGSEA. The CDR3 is CSVDTGTGGNTIYF. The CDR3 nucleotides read TGCAGCGTCGATACCGGGACAGGGGGAAACACCATATATTTT.

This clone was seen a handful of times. In DNA form, the CDR3 reads TGTGCCAGTAGTACGTCCGGGAGTGCGGCCTACGAGCAGTACTTC. It specifies CASSTSGSAAYEQYF. This chain joins TRBV19 and TRBJ2-7; D might be TRBD2 (6 bases). CDR1 is LNHDA, CDR2 SQIVND, per germline (reference sequence). This CDR3 region has 15 residues. Trimming took 4 bases from V and 2 from J, leaving 15 bases between them. Full variable domain (rest looked up from reference TRBV19 and TRBJ2-7): DGGITQSPKYLFRKEGQNVTLSCEQNLNHDAMYWYRQDPGQGLRLIYYSQIVNDFQKGDIAEGYSVSREKKESFPLTVTSAQKNPTAFYLCASSTSGSAAYEQYFGPGTRLTVT.

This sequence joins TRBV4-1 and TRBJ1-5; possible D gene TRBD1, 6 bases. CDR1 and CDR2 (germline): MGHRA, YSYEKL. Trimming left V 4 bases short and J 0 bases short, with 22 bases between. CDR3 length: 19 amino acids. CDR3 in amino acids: CASSLGGGGAVYSNQPQHF. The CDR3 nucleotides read TGCGCCAGCAGCCTAGGGGGGGGAGGGGCTGTTTATAGCAATCAGCCCCAGCATTTT.

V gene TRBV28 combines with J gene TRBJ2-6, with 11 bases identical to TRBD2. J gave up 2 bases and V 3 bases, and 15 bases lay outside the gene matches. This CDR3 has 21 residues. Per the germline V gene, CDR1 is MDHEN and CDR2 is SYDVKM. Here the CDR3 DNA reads TGTGCCAGCAGTTTTGGGTTCTCTCCAAGTAGCGGGAGGGCTGGGGCCAACGTCCTGACTTTC. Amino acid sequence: CASSFGFSPSSGRAGANVLTF. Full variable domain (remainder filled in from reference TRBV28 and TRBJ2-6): DVKVTQSSRYLVKRTGEKVFLECVQDMDHENMFWYRQDPGLGLRLIYFSYDVKMKEKGDIPEGYSVSREKKERFSLILESASTNQTSMYLCASSFGFSPSSGRAGANVLTFGAGSRLTVL.

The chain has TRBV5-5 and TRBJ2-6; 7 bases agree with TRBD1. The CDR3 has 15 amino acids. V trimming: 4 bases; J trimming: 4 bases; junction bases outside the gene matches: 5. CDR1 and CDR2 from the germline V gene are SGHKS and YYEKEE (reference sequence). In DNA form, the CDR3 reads TGTGCCAGCAGCAAGGACAGGTCCGGGGCCAACGTCCTGACTTTC. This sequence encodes CASSKDRSGANVLTF.

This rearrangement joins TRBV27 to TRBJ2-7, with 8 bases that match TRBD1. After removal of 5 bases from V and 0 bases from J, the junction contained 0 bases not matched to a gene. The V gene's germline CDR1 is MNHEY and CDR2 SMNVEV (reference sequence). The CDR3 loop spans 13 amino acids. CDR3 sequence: CASSGQGSYEQYF. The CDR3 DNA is TGTGCCAGCAGTGGACAGGGCTCCTACGAGCAGTACTTC.

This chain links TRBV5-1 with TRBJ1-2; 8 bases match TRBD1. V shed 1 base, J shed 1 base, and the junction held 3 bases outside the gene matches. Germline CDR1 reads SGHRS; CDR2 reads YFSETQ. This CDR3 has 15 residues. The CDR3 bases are TGCGCCAGCAGCTTGCAGGGGGCGGATAACTATGGCTACACCTTC. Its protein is CASSLQGADNYGYTF.

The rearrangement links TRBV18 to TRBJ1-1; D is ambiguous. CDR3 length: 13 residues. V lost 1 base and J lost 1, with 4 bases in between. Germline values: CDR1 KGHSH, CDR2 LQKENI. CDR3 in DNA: TGTGCCAGCTCACCACTTCAGAACACTGAAGCTTTCTTT. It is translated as CASSPLQNTEAFF.

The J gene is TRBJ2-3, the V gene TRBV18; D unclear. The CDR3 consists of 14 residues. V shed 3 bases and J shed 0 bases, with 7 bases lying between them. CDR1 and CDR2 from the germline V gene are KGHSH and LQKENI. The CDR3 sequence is CASSPRVSTDTQYF. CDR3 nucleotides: TGTGCCAGCTCACCCCGCGTTAGCACAGATACGCAGTATTTT. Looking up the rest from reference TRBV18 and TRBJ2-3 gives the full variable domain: NAGVMQNPRHLVRRRGQEARLRCSPMKGHSHVYWYRQLPEEGLKFMVYLQKENIIDESGMPKERFSAEFPKEGPSILRIQQVVRGDSAAYFCASSPRVSTDTQYFGPGTRLTVL.

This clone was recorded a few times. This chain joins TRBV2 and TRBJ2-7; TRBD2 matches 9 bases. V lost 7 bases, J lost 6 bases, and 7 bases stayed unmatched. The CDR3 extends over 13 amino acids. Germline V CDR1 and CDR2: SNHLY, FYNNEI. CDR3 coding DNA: TGTGCCAGCAATAGCCTAGCGGGAAGCGAGCAGTACTTC. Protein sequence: CASNSLAGSEQYF.

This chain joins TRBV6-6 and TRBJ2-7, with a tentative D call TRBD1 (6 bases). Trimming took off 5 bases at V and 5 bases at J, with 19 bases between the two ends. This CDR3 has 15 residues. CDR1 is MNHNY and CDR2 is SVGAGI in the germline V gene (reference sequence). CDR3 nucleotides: TGTGCCAGCAGTGCCCGGGACACCCTAAGGGACGAGCAGTACTTC. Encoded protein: CASSARDTLRDEQYF.

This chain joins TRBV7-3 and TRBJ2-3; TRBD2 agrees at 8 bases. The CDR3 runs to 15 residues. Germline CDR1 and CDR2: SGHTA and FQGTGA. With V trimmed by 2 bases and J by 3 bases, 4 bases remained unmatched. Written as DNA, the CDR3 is TGTGCCAGCAGCTTAGGGACTAGTGCGACAGATACGCAGTATTTT. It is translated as CASSLGTSATDTQYF.

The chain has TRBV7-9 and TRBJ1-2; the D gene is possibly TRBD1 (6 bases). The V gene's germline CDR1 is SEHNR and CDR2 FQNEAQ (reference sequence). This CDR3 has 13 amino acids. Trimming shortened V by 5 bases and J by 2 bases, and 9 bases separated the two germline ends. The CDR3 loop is CASSQRGNYGYTF. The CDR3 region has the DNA TGTGCCAGCAGCCAGAGGGGGAACTATGGCTACACCTTC.

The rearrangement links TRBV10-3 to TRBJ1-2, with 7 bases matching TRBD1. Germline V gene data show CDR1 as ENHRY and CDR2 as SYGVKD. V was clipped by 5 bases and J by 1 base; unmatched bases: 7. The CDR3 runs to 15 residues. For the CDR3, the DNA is TGTGCCATCAGTACAGGGGTATTTGATAACTATGGCTACACCTTC. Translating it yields CAISTGVFDNYGYTF.

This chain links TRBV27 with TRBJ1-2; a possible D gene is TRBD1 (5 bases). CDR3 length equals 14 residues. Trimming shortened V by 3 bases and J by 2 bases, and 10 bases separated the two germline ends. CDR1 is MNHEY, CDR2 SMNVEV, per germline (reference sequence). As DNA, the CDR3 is TGTGCCAGCAGTTTGCGCAGGGCAAACTATGGCTACACCTTC. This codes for CASSLRRANYGYTF.

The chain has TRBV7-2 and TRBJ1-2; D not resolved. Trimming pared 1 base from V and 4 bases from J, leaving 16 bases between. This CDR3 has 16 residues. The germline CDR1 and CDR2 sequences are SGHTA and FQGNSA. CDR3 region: CASSLGRAAVLYGYTF. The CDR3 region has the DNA TGTGCCAGCAGCTTAGGACGGGCAGCGGTCCTCTATGGCTACACCTTC.

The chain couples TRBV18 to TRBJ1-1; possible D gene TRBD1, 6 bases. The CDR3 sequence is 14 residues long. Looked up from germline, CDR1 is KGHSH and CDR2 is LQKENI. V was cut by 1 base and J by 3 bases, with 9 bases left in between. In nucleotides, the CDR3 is TGTGCCAGCTCACCACTCCAGGGGCACACTGAAGCTTTCTTT. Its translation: CASSPLQGHTEAFF.

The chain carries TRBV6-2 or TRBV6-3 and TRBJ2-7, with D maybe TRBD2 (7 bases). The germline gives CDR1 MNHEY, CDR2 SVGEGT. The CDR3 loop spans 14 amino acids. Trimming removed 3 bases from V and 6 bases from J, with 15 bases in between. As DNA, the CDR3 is TGTGCCAGCAGTTATCGGGGGGCGGCCGCCGAGCAGTACTTC. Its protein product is CASSYRGAAAEQYF.

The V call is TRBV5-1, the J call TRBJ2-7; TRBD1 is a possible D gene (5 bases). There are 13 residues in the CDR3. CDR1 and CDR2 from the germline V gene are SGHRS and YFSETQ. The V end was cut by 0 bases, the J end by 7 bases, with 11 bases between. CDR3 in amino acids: CASSLETVGEQYF. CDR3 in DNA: TGCGCCAGCAGCTTGGAGACAGTGGGAGAGCAGTACTTC.

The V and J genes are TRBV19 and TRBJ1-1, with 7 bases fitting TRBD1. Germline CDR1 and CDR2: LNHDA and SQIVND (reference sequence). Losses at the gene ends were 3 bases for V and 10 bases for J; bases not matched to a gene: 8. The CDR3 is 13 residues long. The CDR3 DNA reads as TGTGCCAGTAGTATCACAGGGGTCCCCTCAGCTTTCTTT. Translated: CASSITGVPSAFF.

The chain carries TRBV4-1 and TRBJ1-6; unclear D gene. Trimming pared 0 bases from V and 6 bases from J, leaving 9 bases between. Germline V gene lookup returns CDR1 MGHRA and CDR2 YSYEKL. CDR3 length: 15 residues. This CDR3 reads CASSQDLSGNSPLHF. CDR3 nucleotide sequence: TGCGCCAGCAGCCAAGATCTCAGCGGTAATTCACCCCTCCACTTT.

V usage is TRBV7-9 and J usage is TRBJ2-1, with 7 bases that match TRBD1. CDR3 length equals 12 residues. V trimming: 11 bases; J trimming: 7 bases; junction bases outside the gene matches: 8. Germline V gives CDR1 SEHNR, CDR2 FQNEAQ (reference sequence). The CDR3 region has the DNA TGTGCCTTTTTGACAGGGAAGAATGAGCAGTTCTTC. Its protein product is CAFLTGKNEQFF.

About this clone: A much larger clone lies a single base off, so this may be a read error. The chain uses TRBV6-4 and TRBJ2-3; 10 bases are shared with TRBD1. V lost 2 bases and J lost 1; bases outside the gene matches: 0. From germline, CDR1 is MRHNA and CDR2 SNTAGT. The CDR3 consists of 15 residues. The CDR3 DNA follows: TGTGCCAGCAGTGACGGGACAGGGGGCACAGATACGCAGTATTTT. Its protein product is CASSDGTGGTDTQYF.